A single sample is the source of the 30 T cell receptor beta chains below, sequenced in a study of shared clonotypes between healthy human individuals. Assay: immunoSEQ multiplex PCR; the TCRdb copy retains only in-frame clones and omits some. The table lists around 2.3 million clones, approximately 96% of them singletons. Material for sequencing was naive CD4+ T cells sorted from blood. Subset here: CD45RA+ positively selected. The origin of the receptors is a man between 18 and 29 years old in good health.

The V gene is TRBV6-5, the J gene TRBJ1-4; D gene unclear. The CDR3 totals 15 residues. CDR1 MNHEY and CDR2 SVGAGI come from the germline V gene. The ends were cut back, 6 bases at V and 7 bases at J, with 18 bases in the middle. The DNA for the CDR3 is TGTGCCAGCAGCTCCGCGGGGTTACTTGGTGAAAAACTGTTTTTT. Translating gives CASSSAGLLGEKLFF.

The J gene is TRBJ2-5, the V gene TRBV6-5; TRBD2 matches 9 bases. The J segment lost 1 base and the V segment lost 6 bases, leaving 3 bases of the junction unmatched. Germline loops: CDR1 MNHEY, CDR2 SVGAGI. This CDR3 has 14 residues. The chain's CDR3 is CASRSGGPQETQYF. CDR3 sequence (DNA): TGTGCCAGCAGAAGCGGGGGGCCCCAAGAGACCCAGTACTTC.

In nucleotides, the CDR3 is TGTGCCTGGAGTGCCCGGTTCCCGGACGAGCAGTACTTC. This codes for CAWSARFPDEQYF. This chain connects TRBV30 to TRBJ2-7; D remains unclear. The CDR3 totals 13 residues. Looked up from germline, CDR1 is GTSNPN and CDR2 is SVGIG (reference sequence). V dropped 1 base and J dropped 5 bases, with 12 bases sitting between them.

This clone was observed a few times. The same CDR3 can be traced to other DNA sequences in this sample. V usage is TRBV5-1 and J usage is TRBJ2-3; D may be TRBD1 (5 bases). Germline CDR1 SGHRS, CDR2 YFSETQ. The CDR3 has 14 amino acids. The V gene lost 0 bases and the J gene lost 0 bases, with 5 bases spanning the gap. The DNA for the CDR3 is TGCGCCAGCAGCTTGGGGGGCAGCACAGATACGCAGTATTTT. Translated: CASSLGGSTDTQYF.

This chain uses TRBV27 with TRBJ2-7; 10 nucleotides match TRBD1. The CDR3 sequence is 13 residues long. Germline V gives CDR1 MNHEY, CDR2 SMNVEV (reference sequence). J was trimmed by 6 bases and V by 3 bases; bases with no gene match: 2. This chain's CDR3 is CASSFGQGGEQYF. The CDR3 coding sequence is TGTGCCAGCAGTTTTGGACAGGGGGGCGAGCAGTACTTC.

The chain recombines TRBV6-6 with TRBJ2-5; 7 nucleotides agree with TRBD1. Germline lookup yields CDR1 MNHNY and CDR2 SVGAGI (reference sequence). The CDR3 loop spans 15 amino acids. J lost 2 bases, V lost 6 bases, and 9 bases had no gene match. CDR3 protein: CASSRKQGRQETQYF. The CDR3 nucleotides read TGTGCCAGCAGCCGAAAACAGGGGAGACAAGAGACCCAGTACTTC.

This sequence joins TRBV30 and TRBJ1-6; no definite D call. CDR3 size: 13 residues. Germline V gene data show CDR1 as GTSNPN and CDR2 as SVGIG (reference sequence). The germline V and J ends were trimmed by 3 bases and 5 bases, with 8 bases remaining between them. DNA for the CDR3: TGTGCCTGGAGCGCTCAGGATAATTCACCCCTCCACTTT. The encoded protein is CAWSAQDNSPLHF.

The J gene is TRBJ2-2, the V gene TRBV4-3, with 7 bases lining up with TRBD1. With V trimmed by 0 bases and J by 1 base, 5 bases remained unmatched. CDR3 length: 17 amino acids. Germline V gene sequence: CDR1 LGHNA, CDR2 YSLEER. The CDR3 DNA reads as TGCGCCAGCAGCCAAGATCTAACAGGGGTGAACACCGGGGAGCTGTTTTTT. Its protein product is CASSQDLTGVNTGELFF.

The chain links TRBV5-8 to TRBJ2-7; weak D call: TRBD1 (6 bases). This CDR3 spans 15 amino acids. Germline loops: CDR1 SGHTS, CDR2 YDEGEE. V lost 3 bases to trimming and J lost 4 bases, with 17 bases between them. CDR3 DNA: TGTGCCAGCAGCTCCCATAATCAGGGGAATTACGAGCAGTACTTC. Translation: CASSSHNQGNYEQYF. The full variable domain, rest sourced from reference TRBV5-8 and TRBJ2-7, is EAGVTQSPTHLIKTRGQQATLRCSPISGHTSVYWYQQALGLGLQFLLWYDEGEERNRGNFPPRFSGRQFPNYSSELNVNALELEDSALYLCASSSHNQGNYEQYFGPGTRLTVT.

The chain carries TRBV5-1 and TRBJ1-1; TRBD1 agrees at 10 bases. The length of the CDR3 is 14 residues. Germline-derived CDR1 and CDR2 are SGHRS and YFSETQ. Unmatched junction bases numbered 7, after V lost 3 bases and J lost 8 bases. In DNA, the CDR3 is TGCGCCAGCAGCTCCCCGGGGACAGGGGCCGAAGCTTTCTTT. Translating it yields CASSSPGTGAEAFF.

This clone was detected only a few times. This sequence joins TRBV4-2 and TRBJ1-6; D might be TRBD1 (5 bases). Looked up from germline, CDR1 is LGHNA and CDR2 is YNFKEQ. CDR3 length equals 15 residues. The V end lost 0 bases, the J end lost 7 bases, and 10 bases lay between the germline ends. The CDR3 is CASSQDEGLNSPLHF. In DNA form, the CDR3 reads TGTGCCAGCAGCCAAGATGAGGGGCTGAATTCACCCCTCCACTTT.

The genes are TRBV6-5 and TRBJ2-5; no reliable D call. The CDR3 totals 13 residues. Trimming took 5 bases from V and 2 from J, leaving 9 bases between them. Germline V gene sequence: CDR1 MNHEY, CDR2 SVGAGI. The CDR3 protein is CASSAQLQETQYF. CDR3 coding DNA: TGTGCCAGCAGTGCACAGCTACAAGAGACCCAGTACTTC.

The rearrangement links TRBV2 to TRBJ2-7; 9 nucleotides align to TRBD2. The CDR3 length is 16 residues. The V and J ends lost 6 bases and 6 bases, in that order; junction bases with no gene match: 15. In germline, CDR1 is SNHLY, CDR2 FYNNEI. Written as DNA, the CDR3 is TGTGCCAGCAGCTCGGTCCTGACTAGCGGCGTCGGCGAGCAGTACTTC. Translated, it gives CASSSVLTSGVGEQYF.

The chain has TRBV7-3 and TRBJ2-3; TRBD2 aligns across 9 bases. Losses at the gene ends were 5 bases for V and 7 bases for J; bases not matched to a gene: 10. The germline V gene encodes CDR1 SGHTA and CDR2 FQGTGA. The CDR3 is 15 amino acids. The CDR3 nucleotides read TGTGCCAGCAGCCGAACTAGCGGGTCGGATCATACGCAGTATTTT. Encoded protein: CASSRTSGSDHTQYF.

The chain has TRBV6-6 and TRBJ1-2; a weak D match, TRBD1 (5 bases). CDR3 length equals 16 residues. Germline CDR1 reads MNHNY; CDR2 reads SVGAGI (reference sequence). V was cut by 2 bases and J by 0 bases, with 13 bases left in between. The chain's CDR3 is CASSYGRGRTNYGYTF. The CDR3 DNA reads TGTGCCAGCAGTTACGGGCGGGGCCGGACTAACTATGGCTACACCTTC.

This clone has a single count. This rearrangement joins TRBV7-2 to TRBJ2-3, with TRBD1 as a possible D gene (6 bases). Trimming took off 4 bases at V and 2 bases at J, with 22 bases between the two ends. The CDR3 runs to 18 residues. The germline CDR1 and CDR2 sequences are SGHTA and FQGNSA. The CDR3 DNA follows: TGTGCCAGCAGCTCCAGCATTGGAAGACAGGTTCCCACAGATACGCAGTATTTT. This translates into CASSSSIGRQVPTDTQYF.

The chain employs TRBV19 and TRBJ1-5, with a possible D match to TRBD1 (6 bases). This CDR3 has 15 amino acids. Trimming took off 9 bases at V and 0 bases at J, with 15 bases between the two ends. Germline assignment: CDR1 LNHDA and CDR2 SQIVND (reference sequence). CDR3 amino acids: CASKAGDNSNQPQHF. The CDR3 DNA is TGTGCCAGCAAGGCGGGGGACAATAGCAATCAGCCCCAGCATTTT.

The chain uses TRBV7-3 and TRBJ2-7, with D possibly being TRBD1 (6 bases). V shed 5 bases and J shed 1 base, with 9 bases lying between them. The CDR3 consists of 13 residues. Germline CDR1 and CDR2: SGHTA and FQGTGA. The CDR3 sequence: CASSIGQSYEQYF. The CDR3 region has the DNA TGTGCCAGCAGCATTGGACAGTCCTACGAGCAGTACTTC.

V and J are TRBV7-9 and TRBJ1-1, with D possibly matching TRBD1 (5 bases). Per germline, CDR1 SEHNR and CDR2 FQNEAQ (reference sequence). The CDR3 totals 14 residues. V dropped 1 base and J dropped 7 bases, with 13 bases sitting between them. The CDR3 is CASSLGAGRVEAFF. CDR3 sequence (DNA): TGTGCCAGCAGCTTAGGGGCAGGGAGGGTTGAAGCTTTCTTT.

As to this clone: Different DNA sequences within this sample yield the same CDR3. CDR3 bases: TGCGCCAGCAGCTTGGCTCCGGGGACGGCCGATACGCAGTATTTT. It codes for CASSLAPGTADTQYF. V and J are TRBV5-1 and TRBJ2-3, with D perhaps given as TRBD1 or TRBD2 (5 bases each). The CDR3 extends over 15 amino acids. Germline-derived CDR1 and CDR2 are SGHRS and YFSETQ. The V end lost 0 bases, the J end lost 6 bases, and 14 bases lay between the germline ends.

This chain links TRBV2 with TRBJ1-1; D remains unclear. The CDR3 spans 14 residues. The V gene's germline CDR1 is SNHLY and CDR2 FYNNEI. V shed 7 bases and J shed 4 bases, with 16 bases lying between them. CDR3 in DNA: TGTGCCAGCACCATAAGTCGAGTAGCCACTGAAGCTTTCTTT. It codes for CASTISRVATEAFF.

Comments on this clone: Germline and junction disagree at one end, which may indicate a read error. The chain has TRBV7-7 and TRBJ2-3, with 9 positions matching TRBD1. This CDR3 is 15 amino acids long. Looked up from germline, CDR1 is SSHAT and CDR2 is FNYEAQ (reference sequence). The CDR3 sequence is CASSQGQGRADTQYF. The CDR3 nucleotides are TGTGCTAGCAGCCAGGGACAGGGAAGGGCAGATACGCAGTATTTT.

On this clone itself: Other DNA sequences from this sample encode an identical CDR3 as well. The chain is built from TRBV5-1 and TRBJ1-4; D perhaps matches TRBD1 (5 bases). Germline CDR1 and CDR2: SGHRS and YFSETQ. The CDR3 covers 14 residues. The V end lost 0 bases, the J end lost 7 bases, and 10 bases lay between the germline ends. The DNA for the CDR3 is TGCGCCAGCAGCTTGGAAGGGACTCGTGAAAAACTGTTTTTT. Translating it yields CASSLEGTREKLFF. Full variable domain (rest looked up from reference TRBV5-1 and TRBJ1-4): KAGVTQTPRYLIKTRGQQVTLSCSPISGHRSVSWYQQTPGQGLQFLFEYFSETQRNKGNFPGRFSGRQFSNSRSEMNVSTLELGDSALYLCASSLEGTREKLFFGSGTQLSVL.

This clone occurred once. The V gene is TRBV6-4, the J gene TRBJ2-1; D call uncertain. Trimming removed 8 bases at V and 0 bases at J, with 20 bases between. The CDR3 consists of 17 residues. Germline CDR1 and CDR2: MRHNA and SNTAGT. CDR3 region: CASLVYVERLSYNEQFF. The CDR3 DNA reads TGTGCCAGCTTAGTTTATGTCGAGAGACTCTCCTACAATGAGCAGTTCTTC.

This chain joins TRBV29-1 and TRBJ1-1; TRBD1 is a possible D gene (6 bases). Germline V lookup: CDR1 SQVTM, CDR2 ANQGSEA. The V and J ends lost 7 bases and 6 bases respectively, with 15 bases between them. The CDR3 runs to 12 residues. DNA for the CDR3: TGCAGCGACTCAAGCGGGGGCCCTGAAGCTTTCTTT. This translates into CSDSSGGPEAFF.

This sequence joins TRBV28 and TRBJ1-3, with D possibly being TRBD1 (5 bases). V lost 3 bases, J lost 4 bases, and 16 bases lay in between. CDR3 length: 16 residues. Germline V lookup: CDR1 MDHEN, CDR2 SYDVKM. Written as DNA, the CDR3 is TGTGCCAGCAGTTTGATTCAGGGAGCGGGGGGAAACACCATATATTTT. It codes for CASSLIQGAGGNTIYF.

The V and J genes are TRBV25-1 and TRBJ1-2; perhaps TRBD1 as D (5 bases). V was cut by 6 bases and J by 5 bases, with 19 bases left in between. The CDR3 runs 15 residues. CDR1 is MGHDK and CDR2 is SYGVNS in the germline V gene. The CDR3 DNA sequence: TGTGCCAGCAGCGTAGCCGGGGACCCTCCTTATGGCTACACCTTC. Encoded protein: CASSVAGDPPYGYTF.

The gene calls are TRBV5-1 and TRBJ1-6, with D perhaps matching TRBD1 (5 bases). CDR1 and CDR2 from the germline V gene are SGHRS and YFSETQ. V lost 4 bases and J 5 bases, leaving 16 bases between the germline ends. The CDR3 sequence is 16 residues long. The CDR3 DNA reads TGCGCCAGCAGCCTCTCTCCCGGGACCGATAATTCACCCCTCCACTTT. This encodes CASSLSPGTDNSPLHF. Full variable domain (missing parts from reference TRBV5-1 and TRBJ1-6): KAGVTQTPRYLIKTRGQQVTLSCSPISGHRSVSWYQQTPGQGLQFLFEYFSETQRNKGNFPGRFSGRQFSNSRSEMNVSTLELGDSALYLCASSLSPGTDNSPLHFGNGTRLTVT.

The rearrangement uses TRBV12-1 and TRBJ1-2; the table's D call of TRBD1 was not tested on the DNA. TRBV12-1 is designated a pseudogene. The CDR3 length is 16 residues. In DNA form, the CDR3 reads TGTGCCAGCAGCTTTGCACCGGACAGGGCTAACTATGGCTACACCTTC. Its translation: CASSFAPDRANYGYTF.

This rearrangement joins TRBV6-1 to TRBJ1-2; D ambiguous. The V and J ends lost 3 bases and 1 base respectively, with 9 bases between them. CDR3 length: 14 amino acids. CDR1 is MNHNS, CDR2 SASEGT, per germline. CDR3 bases: TGTGCCAGCAGTGACTTGTGGGTTAACTATGGCTACACCTTC. As protein: CASSDLWVNYGYTF.